The rows below give T cell receptor beta chains drawn from one sample of a study of blood T cell repertoires in COVID-19. Here immunoSEQ multiplex PCR was the method, and the copy in TCRdb shows in-frame clones only, minus some. The sample contains about 150,000 clones, roughly nine tenths of which appear only once. Input material: peripheral blood. The receptors derive from a woman between 65 and 79 years old with acute or convalescent COVID-19. CDR3s include the opening cysteine and the closing phenylalanine or tryptophan. The D gene is left open where the match is weak. Clone size appears in some rows only: once, few, many, or a class for an expanded clone.

>TRBJ1-1|TRBV9|-|-
TGTGCCAGCAGCCCCCGGGGGGGGGCTTCGTCATTGTACACTGAAGCTTTCTTT
CASSPRGGASSLYTEAFF
>TRBJ1-1|TRBV19|-|-
TGTGCCAGTAGTATCGGTACCCACCTCCGGGGGGCTGGATGGACGCCGGCGGACAAGCCTTTCTTT
CASSIGTHLRGAGWTPADKPFF
>TRBJ2-1|TRBV18|-|TRBD2
TGTGCCAGCTCCCCCGGGGGGAATGAGCAGTTCTTC
CASSPGGNEQFF
>TRBJ1-1|TRBV10-3|-|-
TGTGCCATCAGCGGCGGGGGGCCTAACACTGAAGCTTTCTTT
CAISGGGPNTEAFF
>TRBJ1-2|TRBV9|-|-
TGTGCCAGCAGCGTAGATACCCGCGGGGTTGCCGCCTATGGCTACACCTTC
CASSVDTRGVAAYGYTF
>TRBJ1-5|TRBV28|-|-
TGTGCCAGCAGTTTAACGGGGGAGAAGCCCCAGCATTTT
CASSLTGEKPQHF
>TRBJ2-1|TRBV27|few|-
TGTGCCAGCAGTTTATTGAAGGGGGTCCAGTTCTTC
CASSLLKGVQFF
>TRBJ1-1|TRBV6-5|-|TRBD1
TGTGCCAGCATCAGTCCAGGGGGCACTGAAGCTTTCTTT
CASISPGGTEAFF
>TRBJ2-3|TRBV18|-|TRBD1
TGTGCCAGCTCACCCGGGACAGGGCGAAGGGATACGCAGTATTTT
CASSPGTGRRDTQYF
>TRBJ2-1|TRBV15|-|-
TGTGCCACCAGCAGTTCCCTCAGGACCCGGGGAGATGAGCAGTTCTTC
CATSSSLRTRGDEQFF
>TRBJ1-1|TRBV27|-|-
TGTGCCAGCAGTTTAAGGCGGCGGCTCTTCACTGAAGCTTTCTTT
CASSLRRRLFTEAFF
>TRBJ1-6|TRBV5-4|-|TRBD1
TGTGCCAGCAGCGCGACAGGGCCCAGCTCCTATAATTCACCCCTCCACTTT
CASSATGPSSYNSPLHF
>TRBJ1-2|TRBV30|-|-
TGTGCCTGGAGTCAGCAGGGATATGGCTACACCTTC
CAWSQQGYGYTF
>TRBJ2-7|TRBV11-2|-|-
TGTGCCAGCAGCTTAAAATTCGGGGGTCTCGAGCAGTACTTC
CASSLKFGGLEQYF
>TRBJ2-5|TRBV6-6|-|-
TGTGCCAGCAGTACTGGGCAGACGTACCAAGAGACCCAGTACTTC
CASSTGQTYQETQYF
>TRBJ1-4|TRBV6-5|-|-
TGTGCCAGCAGTTACTCGAGGGTAAATGAAAAACTGTTTTTT
CASSYSRVNEKLFF
>TRBJ1-6|TRBV5-1|-|TRBD1
TGCGCCAGCAGCTCCGGGGACAGGGTTACCCCCCTCCACTTT
CASSSGDRVTPLHF
>TRBJ2-1|TRBV18|once|-
TGTGCCAGCTCTCACCCCGGGAATGAGCAGTTCTTC
CASSHPGNEQFF
>TRBJ1-1|TRBV7-2|-|-
TGTGCCAGCAGCTCTCAGGGGTACACTGAAGCTTTCTTT
CASSSQGYTEAFF
>TRBJ2-3|TRBV12-3/TRBV12-4|-|TRBD1
TGTGCCAGCAGGGGACAGGGCACAGATACGCAGTATTTT
CASRGQGTDTQYF
>TRBJ1-1|TRBV2|-|-
TGTGCCACCACTCAGGTGCCGGACACTGAAGCTTTCTTT
CATTQVPDTEAFF
>TRBJ1-2|TRBV3-1/TRBV3-2|-|TRBD1
TGTGCCAGCAGCCAACGGGACAGGGGGCGCAACTATGGCTACACCTTC
CASSQRDRGRNYGYTF
>TRBJ2-7|TRBV4-1|-|TRBD1
TGCGCCAGCAGCCAGGGGGACAGGGGCGCAAGCTCCTACGAGCAGTACTTC
CASSQGDRGASSYEQYF
>TRBJ1-2|TRBV11-2|once|TRBD1
TGTGCCAGCAGCTTAGGGGACAGACTCCACTACACCTTC
CASSLGDRLHYTF
>TRBJ2-2|TRBV7-7|-|-
TGTGCTAGCAGCTTAGACAGGAAACCTCTAGGGAACACCGGGGAGCTGTTTTTT
CASSLDRKPLGNTGELFF
>TRBJ1-5|TRBV12-3/TRBV12-4|once|-
TGTGCCAGCAGTTTAGCAGGGAGGTCCCAGCATTTT
CASSLAGRSQHF
>TRBJ1-2|TRBV19|once|TRBD1
TGTGCCAGTAGTCGTCGCTTACAGGGGGCCAGCGGCTACACCTTC
CASSRRLQGASGYTF
>TRBJ2-3|TRBV9|few|TRBD1
TGTGCCAGCAGCGTAGAAGGACAGGGGACAGATACGCAGTATTTT
CASSVEGQGTDTQYF
>TRBJ2-7|TRBV27|once|TRBD2
TGTGCCAGCAGTTTTGCCGGACTAGCGGGGGCATCCGAGCAGTACTTC
CASSFAGLAGASEQYF
>TRBJ2-5|TRBV18|-|-
TGTGCCAGCTCACGAACCGAGTGGGAGACCCAGTACTTC
CASSRTEWETQYF
>TRBJ2-5|TRBV7-3|-|TRBD1
TGTGCCAGCAGCCCCGGGGACAAACAGGGGGAGACCCAGTACTTC
CASSPGDKQGETQYF
>TRBJ2-2|TRBV7-3|-|TRBD1
TGTGCCAGCAGCGCGGTGGACAGGGGAAGAGCCGGGGAGCTGTTTTTT
CASSAVDRGRAGELFF
>TRBJ1-6|TRBV7-2|once|-
TGTGCCAGCAGCCTGGAGCCCTTGGCAGCGTCACCCCTCCACTTT
CASSLEPLAASPLHF
>TRBJ2-2|TRBV2|-|TRBD1
TGTGCCAGCAGCAGGGGACAGGGAGGCACCGGGGAGCTGTTTTTT
CASSRGQGGTGELFF
>TRBJ2-3|TRBV4-3|once|TRBD2
TGCGCCAGCAGCCTGCACAGTGATAGCGGGGCTGATACGCAGTATTTT
CASSLHSDSGADTQYF
>TRBJ2-3|TRBV4-2|-|TRBD2
TGTGCCAGCAGCCACGAATCTAGCGGGGGAGGATCAGATACGCAGTATTTT
CASSHESSGGGSDTQYF
>TRBJ2-1|TRBV27|-|TRBD2
TGTGCCAGCAGTCCCCGCGGGCTAGCGGGTTCCAATGAGCAGTTCTTC
CASSPRGLAGSNEQFF
>TRBJ1-5|TRBV12-5|-|-
TGTGCTAGTGGTTTGGATCGGCCGCTACAGGTATCTTACAATCAGCCCCAGCATTTT
CASGLDRPLQVSYNQPQHF
>TRBJ1-4|TRBV6-2/TRBV6-3|-|-
TGTGCCAGCAGTCAAGCGGGGGCGGGGAGTGAAAAACTGTTTTTT
CASSQAGAGSEKLFF
>TRBJ1-5|TRBV2|-|-
TGTGCCAGCAGGGGGGAGGGGCCCAACCAGCCCCAGCATTTT
CASRGEGPNQPQHF
>TRBJ2-2|TRBV24-1|few|TRBD1
TGTGCCACCAGGGGACAGGGGGCTGTCGGGGAGCTGTTTTTT
CATRGQGAVGELFF
>TRBJ1-1|TRBV5-1|-|-
TGCGCCAGCAGCCCAACTTCATACACTGAAGCTTTCTTT
CASSPTSYTEAFF
>TRBJ2-3|TRBV6-5|once|TRBD1
TGTGCCACCCTCAAGGGGGCAAGCACAGATACGCAGTATTTT
CATLKGASTDTQYF
>TRBJ1-5|TRBV11-2|-|-
TGTGCCAGACCTCGGGCAGGGGTAAGTCAGCCCCAGCATTTT
CARPRAGVSQPQHF
>TRBJ2-7|TRBV7-2|few|-
TGTGCCAGCAGCGTCCCGTCCGGGGTCCGGGAGCAGTACTTC
CASSVPSGVREQYF
>TRBJ2-7|TRBV27|-|TRBD1
TGTGCCAGCAGTTTGAGGAACGGACAGGGGCACGAGCAGTACTTC
CASSLRNGQGHEQYF
>TRBJ2-3|TRBV4-1|-|TRBD2
TGCGCCAGCAGCCAAGAGGGGACTAGAGATACGCAGTATTTT
CASSQEGTRDTQYF
>TRBJ1-5|TRBV2|once|TRBD1
TGTGCCAGCGTCCGGACAGGGGGCTTCAATCAGCCCCAGCATTTT
CASVRTGGFNQPQHF
>TRBJ1-2|TRBV3-1/TRBV3-2|-|-
TGTGCCAGCAGCGTAAGTCTAGGAGGGAACTATGGCTACACCTTC
CASSVSLGGNYGYTF
>TRBJ1-3|TRBV2|-|-
TGTGCCAGCAGGCGGGGCGACGGAAACACCATATATTTT
CASRRGDGNTIYF
>TRBJ1-2|TRBV28|-|-
TGTGCCAGCAGTGAGACAAACGACAATGGCTACACCTTC
CASSETNDNGYTF
>TRBJ2-2|TRBV5-1|few|-
TGCGCCAGCAGCTTTTTCGGACTGGATTCGAACACCGGGGAGCTGTTTTTT
CASSFFGLDSNTGELFF
>TRBJ2-7|TRBV29-1|-|-
TGCAGCGTTCTGGGGGGGCAGCTTAGCTCCTACGAGCAGTACTTC
CSVLGGQLSSYEQYF
>TRBJ2-3|TRBV11-2|once|TRBD2
TGTGCCAGCAGCTCAAGATATATCGGTACGGCTAGCGGCGGGGATACGCAGTATTTT
CASSSRYIGTASGGDTQYF
>TRBJ1-1|TRBV29-1|-|TRBD1
TGCAGCGGACAGGGGAGGGCCACTGAAGCTTTCTTT
CSGQGRATEAFF
>TRBJ1-2|TRBV7-9|-|-
TGTGCCAGCAGCCCACACAATTCTCCAGGGTCGTGCACCTTC
CASSPHNSPGSCTF
>TRBJ1-1|TRBV19|-|-
TGTGCCAGTAGTATTCTCACAGGGCCTTCGGAGGAAGCTTTCTTT
CASSILTGPSEEAFF